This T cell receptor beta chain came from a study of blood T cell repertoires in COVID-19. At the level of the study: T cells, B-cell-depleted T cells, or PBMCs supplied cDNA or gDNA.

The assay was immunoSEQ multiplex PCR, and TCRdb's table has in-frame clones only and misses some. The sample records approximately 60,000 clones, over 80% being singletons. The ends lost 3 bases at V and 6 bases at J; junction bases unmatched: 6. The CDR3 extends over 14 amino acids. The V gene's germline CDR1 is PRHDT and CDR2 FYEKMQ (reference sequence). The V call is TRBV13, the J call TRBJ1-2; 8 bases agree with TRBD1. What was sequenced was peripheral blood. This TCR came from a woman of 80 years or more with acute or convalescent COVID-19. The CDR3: CASSFGTGGHGYTF. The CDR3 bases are TGTGCCAGCAGCTTTGGGACAGGAGGGCATGGCTACACCTTC.